The subject of this entry is one T cell receptor beta chain. The sample comes from a study of neoadjuvant anti-PD-1 for oral cavity cancer. The length of the CDR3 is 12 residues. Looked up from germline, CDR1 is SGHAT and CDR2 is FQNNGV. Deletions cut 1 base from V and 4 bases from J, with 4 bases between. Time point defined: after neoadjuvant nivolumab, at surgical resection. Sequencing used immunoSEQ multiplex PCR; TCRdb keeps in-frame clones, though not all of them. The sample lists roughly 14,000 clones; 60% to 85% were seen once. The sequencing here drew on PBMCs, taken after nivolumab (anti-PD-1) treatment. The chain employs TRBV11-2 and TRBJ2-5; D is ambiguous. This clonotype was obtained from a person aged 35-79 years with oral cavity squamous cell carcinoma. The CDR3 here is CASSLVSETQYF. CDR3 nucleotide sequence: TGTGCCAGCAGCTTAGTCTCAGAGACCCAGTACTTC.